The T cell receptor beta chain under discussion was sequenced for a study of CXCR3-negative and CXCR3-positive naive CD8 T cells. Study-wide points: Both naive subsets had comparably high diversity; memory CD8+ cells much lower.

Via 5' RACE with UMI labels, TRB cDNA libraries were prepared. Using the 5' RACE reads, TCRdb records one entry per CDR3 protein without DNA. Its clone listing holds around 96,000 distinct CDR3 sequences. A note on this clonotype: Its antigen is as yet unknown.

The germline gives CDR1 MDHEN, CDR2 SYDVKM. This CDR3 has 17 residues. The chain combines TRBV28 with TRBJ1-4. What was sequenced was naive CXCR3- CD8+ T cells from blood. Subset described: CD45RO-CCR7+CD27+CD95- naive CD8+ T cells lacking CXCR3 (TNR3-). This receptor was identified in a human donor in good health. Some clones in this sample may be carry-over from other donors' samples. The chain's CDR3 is CASSLTGGGPLNEKLFF.